The following is a T cell receptor (beta chain) sequence with its context. Its antigen is still unknown. Indicated time point: sample taken at primary tumor resection. These data are taken from a study of spatial heterogeneity in lung cancer. In the study overall: Within raw reads, each unique TCR and UMI combination appeared on average more than ten times.

There are 17 residues in the CDR3. Germline loops: CDR1 MNHEY, CDR2 SVGEGT. The V segment lost 8 bases and the J segment 0 bases; nucleotides outside the gene matches: 14. The study's findings and limits: Ubiquitous expanded TCR counts tracked ubiquitous nonsynonymous mutations; regional expanded TCR counts tracked regional nonsynonymous mutations. Intratumoral expanded alpha and beta TCR counts were found to track tumor mutation counts.

TCRdb itself ran the 5' RACE reads through MiXCR, one entry per CDR3 protein. The sample has about 6,000 distinct CDR3 sequences; roughly a tenth are singletons. V and J are TRBV6-2 or TRBV6-3 and TRBJ2-5; 8 bases align to TRBD1. Source: lung tumor tissue, taken at surgery. The sequence was obtained from a female donor with early-stage non-small cell lung cancer. CDR3 sequence (DNA): TGTGCCAGCGAACAGGGGAGGACAGGGTTCTACCAAGAGACCCAGTACTTC. It yields the protein CASEQGRTGFYQETQYF.